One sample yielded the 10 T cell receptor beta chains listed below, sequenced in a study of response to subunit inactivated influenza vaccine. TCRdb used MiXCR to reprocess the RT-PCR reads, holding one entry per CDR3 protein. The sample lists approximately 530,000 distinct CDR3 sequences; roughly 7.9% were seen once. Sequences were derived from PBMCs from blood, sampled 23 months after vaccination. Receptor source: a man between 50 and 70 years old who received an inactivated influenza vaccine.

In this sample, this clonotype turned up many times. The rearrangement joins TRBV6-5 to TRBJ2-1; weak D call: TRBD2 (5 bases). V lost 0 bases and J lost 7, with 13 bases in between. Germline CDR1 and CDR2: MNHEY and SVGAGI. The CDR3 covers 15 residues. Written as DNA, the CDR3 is TGTGCCAGCAGTTACTCGCGTGGAGGCGCAAATGAGCAGTTCTTC. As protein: CASSYSRGGANEQFF.

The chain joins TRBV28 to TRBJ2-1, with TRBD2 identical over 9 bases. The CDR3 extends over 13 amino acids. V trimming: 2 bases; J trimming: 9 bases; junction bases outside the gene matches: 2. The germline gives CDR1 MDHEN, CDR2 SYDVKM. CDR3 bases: TGTGCCAGCAGTTTAGCGGGGGGGGCTGAGCAGTTCTTC. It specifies CASSLAGGAEQFF. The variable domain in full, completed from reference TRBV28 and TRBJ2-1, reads DVKVTQSSRYLVKRTGEKVFLECVQDMDHENMFWYRQDPGLGLRLIYFSYDVKMKEKGDIPEGYSVSREKKERFSLILESASTNQTSMYLCASSLAGGAEQFFGPGTRLTVL.

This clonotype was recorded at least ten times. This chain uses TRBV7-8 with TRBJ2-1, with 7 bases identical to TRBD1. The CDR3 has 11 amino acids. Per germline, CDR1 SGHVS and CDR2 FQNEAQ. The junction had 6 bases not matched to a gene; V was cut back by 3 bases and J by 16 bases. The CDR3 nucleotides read TGTGCCAGCAGCTTCGGGACAGCGCCCTTCTTC. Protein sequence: CASSFGTAPFF.

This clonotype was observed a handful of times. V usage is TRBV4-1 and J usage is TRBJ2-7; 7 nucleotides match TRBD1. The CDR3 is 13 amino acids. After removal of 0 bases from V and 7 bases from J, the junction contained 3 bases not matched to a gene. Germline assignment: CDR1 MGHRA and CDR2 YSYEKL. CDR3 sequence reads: CASSQEQGWEQYF. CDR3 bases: TGCGCCAGCAGCCAAGAACAGGGGTGGGAGCAGTACTTC.

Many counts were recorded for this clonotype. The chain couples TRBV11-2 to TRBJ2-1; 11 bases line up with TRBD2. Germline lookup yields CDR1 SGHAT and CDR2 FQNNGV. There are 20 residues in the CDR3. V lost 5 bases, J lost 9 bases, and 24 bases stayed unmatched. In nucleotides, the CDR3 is TGTGCCAGCAGCGCCACTAGACCTGTGGGTAGCGGGAGGGCCGCCGGTGAGCAGTTCTTC. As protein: CASSATRPVGSGRAAGEQFF.

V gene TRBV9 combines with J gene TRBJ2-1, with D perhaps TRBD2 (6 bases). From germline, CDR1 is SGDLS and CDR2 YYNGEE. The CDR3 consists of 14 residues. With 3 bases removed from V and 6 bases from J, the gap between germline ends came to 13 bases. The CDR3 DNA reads TGTGCCAGCAGCGACCGGGACTCGACCAATGAGCAGTTCTTC. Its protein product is CASSDRDSTNEQFF.

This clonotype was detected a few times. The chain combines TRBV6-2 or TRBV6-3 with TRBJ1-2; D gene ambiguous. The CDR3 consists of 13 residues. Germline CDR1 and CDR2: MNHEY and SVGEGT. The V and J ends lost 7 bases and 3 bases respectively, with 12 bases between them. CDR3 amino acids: CASTITPDYGYTF. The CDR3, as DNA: TGTGCCAGCACGATCACTCCGGACTATGGCTACACCTTC.

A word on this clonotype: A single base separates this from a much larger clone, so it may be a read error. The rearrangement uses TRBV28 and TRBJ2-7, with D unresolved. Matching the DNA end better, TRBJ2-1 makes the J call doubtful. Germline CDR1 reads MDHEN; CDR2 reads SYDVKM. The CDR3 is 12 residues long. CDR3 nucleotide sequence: TGTGCCAGCAGTTTGAACTCCTACGAGCAGTTCTTC. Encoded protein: CASSLNSYEQFF.

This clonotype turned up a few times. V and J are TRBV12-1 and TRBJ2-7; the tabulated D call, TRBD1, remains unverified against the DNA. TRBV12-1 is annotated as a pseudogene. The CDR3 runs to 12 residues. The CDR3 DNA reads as TGTGCCAGCAGCTTTACCCAGGGGGAGCAGTACTTC. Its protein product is CASSFTQGEQYF.

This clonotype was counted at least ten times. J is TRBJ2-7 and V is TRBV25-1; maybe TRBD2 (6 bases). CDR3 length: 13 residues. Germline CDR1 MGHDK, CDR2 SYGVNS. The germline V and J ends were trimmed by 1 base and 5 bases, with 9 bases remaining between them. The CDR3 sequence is CASSELEGHEQYF. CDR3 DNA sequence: TGTGCCAGCAGTGAATTGGAGGGCCACGAGCAGTACTTC.